This TCR beta chain comes out of a study of cytomegalovirus exposure and HLA in healthy donors. Vbeta (60) and Jbeta (13) primers were used in the PCR. Assay used: immunoSEQ multiplex PCR; TCRdb lists only in-frame clones, some missing. The sample lists 80,000 to 100,000 clones, about 80% occurring once. As for this clone: What it recognizes is unknown.

V was trimmed by 4 bases and J by 10 bases, leaving 17 bases between them. CDR1 MDHEN and CDR2 SYDVKM come from the germline V gene. CDR3 length equals 14 residues. Study-wide findings and caveats: The classifier reportedly diagnosed cytomegalovirus status with high specificity and sensitivity. Prior analysis indicated that the majority of TCR beta V segments exhibited productivity approximately 87% or approximately 30% of the time. Information on immune exposure was restricted to one variable (CMV serostatus). Some V segments (TRBV6-2 and TRBV6-3 among them) were excluded as indistinguishable.

The source material was PBMCs. This clonotype was sampled from a man in his late teens or twenties in good health and CMV-seropositive. The chain links TRBV28 to TRBJ1-5; unclear D gene. In DNA, the CDR3 is TGTGCCAGCAGTTCCTCAGGTTTGAGTAACCCCCAGCATTTT. Translating it yields CASSSSGLSNPQHF.